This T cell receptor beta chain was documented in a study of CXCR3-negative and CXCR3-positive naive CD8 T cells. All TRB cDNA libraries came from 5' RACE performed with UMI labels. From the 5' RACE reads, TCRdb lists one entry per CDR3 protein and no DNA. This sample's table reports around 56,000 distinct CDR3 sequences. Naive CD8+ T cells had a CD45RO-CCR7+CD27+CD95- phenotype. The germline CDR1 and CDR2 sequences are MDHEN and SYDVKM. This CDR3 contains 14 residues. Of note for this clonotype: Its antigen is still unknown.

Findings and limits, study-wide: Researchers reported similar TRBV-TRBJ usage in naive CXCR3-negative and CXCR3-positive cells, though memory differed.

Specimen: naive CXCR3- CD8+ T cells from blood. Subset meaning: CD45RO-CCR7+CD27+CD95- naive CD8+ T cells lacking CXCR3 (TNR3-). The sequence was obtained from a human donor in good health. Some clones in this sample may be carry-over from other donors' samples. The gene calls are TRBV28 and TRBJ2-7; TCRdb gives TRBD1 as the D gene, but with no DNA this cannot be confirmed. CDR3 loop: CASRVQGGSNEQYF.